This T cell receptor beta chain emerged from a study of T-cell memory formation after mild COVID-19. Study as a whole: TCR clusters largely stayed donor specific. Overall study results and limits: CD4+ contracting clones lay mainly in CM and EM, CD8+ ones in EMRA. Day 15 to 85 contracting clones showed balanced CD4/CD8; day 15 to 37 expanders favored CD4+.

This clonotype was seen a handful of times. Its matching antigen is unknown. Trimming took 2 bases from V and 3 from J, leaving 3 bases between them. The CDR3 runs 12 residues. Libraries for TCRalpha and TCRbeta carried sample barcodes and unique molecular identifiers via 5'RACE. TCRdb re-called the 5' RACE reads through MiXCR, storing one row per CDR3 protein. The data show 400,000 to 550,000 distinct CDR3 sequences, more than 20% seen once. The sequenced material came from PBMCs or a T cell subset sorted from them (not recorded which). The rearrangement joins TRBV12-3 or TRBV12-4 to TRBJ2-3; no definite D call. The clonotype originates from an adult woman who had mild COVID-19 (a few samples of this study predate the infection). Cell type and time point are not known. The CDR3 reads CASSLKTDTQYF. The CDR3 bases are TGTGCCAGCAGTTTAAAAACAGATACGCAGTATTTT.